This T cell receptor (beta chain) was obtained from a study of CD8 T cells in Susac syndrome. The RNA, about 0.45 to 1 ug, was put through reverse transcription using random hexamers. A multiplex approach, immunoSEQ multiplex PCR, amplified TCR beta CDR3 across 54 Vbeta and 13 Jbeta. TCRdb ran MiXCR on the immunoSEQ multiplex PCR reads and lists one entry per CDR3 protein. The table lists 100,000 to 150,000 distinct CDR3 sequences, 80% to 95% of them singletons, with around 0.3% in the top ten. Germline CDR1 is ENHRY and CDR2 is SYGVKD. V was clipped by 6 bases and J by 4 bases, with 6 bases between them. This CDR3 has 12 amino acids.

V gene TRBV10-3 combines with J gene TRBJ2-2; either TRBD1 or TRBD2 may fit D (5 bases each). The sequenced sample consisted of CD8+ T cells from PBMCs. The sequence derives from a human donor with multiple sclerosis. CDR3 protein: CAIRGTTGELFF. The CDR3 region has the DNA TGTGCCATCAGAGGGACCACCGGGGAGCTGTTTTTT.